The text below deals with one TCR beta chain. The germline V and J ends were trimmed by 5 bases and 6 bases, with 15 bases remaining between them. The CDR3 runs 15 residues. CDR1 is KGHDR and CDR2 is SFDVKD in the germline V gene. This record belongs to a study of T-cell reconstitution after alpha-beta-depleted transplantation in children. It was with unique molecular identifiers that the TCRbeta library was prepared. Each CDR3 protein is one row after TCRdb ran MiXCR on the PCR reads. The data contain over 200,000 distinct CDR3 sequences, 8.5% to 10% of them singletons. This receptor was identified in a human donor who donated a stem cell graft to a child with acute lymphoblastic leukemia. The genes are TRBV24-1 and TRBJ2-2, with D tentatively TRBD1 or TRBD2 (5 bases each). Sequenced here: PBMCs from the stem cell graft donor, sampled from the stem cell graft. CDR3: CATSGAGSRAGELFF. The CDR3 nucleotides read TGTGCCACCAGTGGTGCAGGGAGTCGGGCCGGGGAGCTGTTTTTT.